A selection of T cell receptor beta chains follows, all from one sample in a study of T cells after yellow fever vaccination. MiXCR, applied by TCRdb to the 5' RACE reads, yields one record per CDR3 protein. Of 46,000 or so distinct CDR3 sequences listed, 5.5% to 7.5% are singletons. Here the sequenced sample was PBMCs, either bulk or a sorted T-cell subset (CD4+, CD8+, memory, or dextramer-sorted; not recorded which), taken 45 days after the yellow fever booster vaccination. All receptors derive from a man aged 25-45 years who received the YFV17D yellow fever vaccine. Both conserved end residues are trimmed from each CDR3. The order of the fields is J gene, V gene, clone size, CDR3 protein. Only some rows state a clone size, as once, few, many or a class for expanded clones.

>TRBJ2-3|TRBV20-1|few
SAKSLAGNTDTQY
>TRBJ1-2|TRBV14|many
ASSQLRNYGYT
>TRBJ2-7|TRBV6-5|NA
ASSYGGGGSYEQY
>TRBJ2-3|TRBV5-6|NA
ARGPGPLADTQY
>TRBJ2-7|TRBV3-1|NA
ASSPPGLAGREQY
>TRBJ2-1|TRBV10-3|many
AISESGPLGTEQF
>TRBJ1-5|TRBV20-1|many
SAREDRGNQPQH
>TRBJ2-2|TRBV19|few
ASSSEGQGAIGELF
>TRBJ1-2|TRBV6-5|many
ASSYSGREDGYT
>TRBJ2-3|TRBV12-3/TRBV12-4|few
ASTGTETSGRFTDTQY
>TRBJ2-6|TRBV5-1|few
ASSLVGSGANVLT
>TRBJ2-2|TRBV6-5|many
ASSYRKVIRNTGELF
>TRBJ2-5|TRBV20-1|many
SARRVGTQY
>TRBJ2-1|TRBV12-3/TRBV12-4|many
ASSWGVANEQF
>TRBJ2-7|TRBV20-1|few
SAPPGTPGYEQY
>TRBJ2-7|TRBV7-2|many
ASSLSGTSAFREQY
>TRBJ1-4|TRBV6-1|NA
ASRAGTVNEKLF
>TRBJ2-1|TRBV28|many
ASSGYNEQF
>TRBJ1-4|TRBV5-5|many
ASSFQGRNEKLF
>TRBJ1-4|TRBV7-9|NA
ASSLGTGAKFNEKLF
>TRBJ1-3|TRBV9|many
ASSVAVNSGNTIY
>TRBJ2-7|TRBV12-3/TRBV12-4|many
ASSLFGLTYEQY
>TRBJ2-3|TRBV2|many
AEGLGWDTQY
>TRBJ2-4|TRBV28|many
ASSLVGLHIQY
>TRBJ1-1|TRBV19|NA
ASSLNRGTEAF
>TRBJ1-6|TRBV5-1|many
ASSLDWQGNSPLH
>TRBJ2-1|TRBV10-3|few
AIGLGSYNEQF
>TRBJ2-6|TRBV20-1|few
SAMRGSGANVLT
>TRBJ2-5|TRBV28|many
ASSLLWETQY
>TRBJ2-2|TRBV7-2|many
ASSLERGELF
>TRBJ1-2|TRBV29-1|many
SVEDHRGYNYGYT
>TRBJ2-1|TRBV7-2|few
ASKLTPYNEQF
>TRBJ2-7|TRBV6-2/TRBV6-3|many
ASRHIASGRFSYEQY
>TRBJ1-5|TRBV7-2|NA
ASSPDSAVRQPQH
>TRBJ2-5|TRBV7-2|many
ASSLVYQETQY
>TRBJ2-3|TRBV4-3|many
ASSHQLVGTDTQY
>TRBJ1-1|TRBV29-1|NA
SVEDPGQPWNTEAF
>TRBJ2-1|TRBV2|few
ASVLSEMVF
>TRBJ2-1|TRBV11-3|few
ASSSFGANEQF
>TRBJ1-1|TRBV12-3/TRBV12-4|many
ASSFLGWDTEAF
>TRBJ2-7|TRBV28|NA
ASSLSGGRDYLYEQY
>TRBJ1-2|TRBV5-5|few
ASITGGSLDGYT
>TRBJ2-7|TRBV12-3/TRBV12-4|many
ASSWGPEQY
>TRBJ2-5|TRBV2|NA
ASSQEETGFWRKETQY
>TRBJ2-1|TRBV20-1|NA
SAIISGRSYNEQF
>TRBJ1-2|TRBV19|few
ASRSGAGGYGYT
>TRBJ2-1|TRBV20-1|few
SARDSSGRVNEQF
>TRBJ1-1|TRBV4-1|many
ASSTGVNTEAF
>TRBJ2-2|TRBV20-1|many
SATPRTGAGELF
>TRBJ2-2|TRBV11-2|many
ASSLGTMAGVVNTGELF
>TRBJ2-1|TRBV18|few
ASSPENEQF
>TRBJ2-7|TRBV20-1|NA
SAPEGAANYEQY
>TRBJ2-4|TRBV29-1|many
SVGTHGGRSNIQY
>TRBJ2-1|TRBV3-1|few
ASRIAGALNEQF